The present T cell receptor beta chain was sequenced within a study of blood T cell repertoires in COVID-19 (dated by TCRdb to about 2020). About the investigation overall: Collaborator samples came from the United States, Italy and Spain and covered acute and convalescent phases of COVID-19. The sample metadata nearly always contained a de-identified subject ID, COVID-19 status, age in years and sex. Deeply sampled blood TCRbeta repertoires from subjects exposed to, actively infected with, or recovered from COVID-19 were included in the dataset. HLA class I and class II types, where available, came from metadata supplied by the sample provider rather than from assay-based typing. Samples came from the ongoing ImmuneRACE study (first 160 participants) plus 1,254 subjects from 6 global collaborators. The prospective study material was composed of cDNA or gDNA derived from T cells, B-cell-depleted T cells, or PBMCs. The repertoires were released in a freely available public database intended as a resource for research on the immune response to SARS-CoV-2.

What the study reported, not specific to this receptor: How much clinical and demographic metadata was included differed by source and by participant, and the metadata was provided uncurated.

Points on this clone: This clone's antigen is unknown. The sample holds no much larger clone one base away, and base qualities are not on file.

TCRbeta CDR3 regions were amplified from genomic DNA by means of the immunoSEQ Assay, a bias-controlled multiplex PCR. The original methods were these. The number of nucleated cells in each sample was estimated by amplification of reference gene primers within the assay. Sequence reads were collapsed and filtered to measure the absolute abundance of every unique TCRbeta CDR3 rearrangement. For each sample, productive Simpson clonality was calculated by taking the square root of Simpson's diversity index across productive rearrangements. Drawn from immuneACCESS, this table holds only the in-frame rearrangements with V and J called that TCRdb kept. Clones are partly lost; checked studies trace under half to an unresolved V gene and leave the rest unexplained. That table is the source of V, J and clone size, and D and trimming were worked out from the DNA. For this sample there are approximately 220,000 clones; 75% to 90% appear just once. The ten most abundant clones make up around 3.2% of the sample.

In the prospective study, participants were roughly 18 to 95 years old, resided in around 25 geographic areas of the United States, and were enrolled through a virtual design. In the prospective study, participants were assigned to cohorts based on the clinical history participants reported in a screening survey and a study questionnaire. Mobile phlebotomists in the prospective study collected whole blood, serum and a nasopharyngeal or oropharyngeal swab from every participant. Participants in the prospective study had the option to provide additional blood draws and questionnaires over a roughly two-month period. Prospective study blood samples were shipped either frozen or at room temperature before DNA extraction. Looking up the germline V gene yields CDR1 MDHEN and CDR2 SYDVKM. Its CDR3 holds 19 amino acids, cysteine through phenylalanine. Of the read, only the CDR3 DNA is kept; its 57 bases are in frame from base 1. From V the trimming removes 5 bases and from J it removes 4 bases, while the gene matches leave 18 bases of the junction unaccounted for.

This receptor was taken from a young woman in a cohort exposed to, infected with or recovered from COVID-19 (not recorded which). Material for sequencing was PBMCs or T cells enriched from blood (not recorded which). The chain uses TRBV28 and TRBJ1-4, and TRBD1 aligns with 8 junction nucleotides. The nucleotide sequence reads TGTGCCAGCAGTCAAACACCGGGACAGGATTTGAATTTTAATGAAAAACTGTTTTTT. This gives the protein CASSQTPGQDLNFNEKLFF.